The present T cell receptor beta chain was sequenced within a study of blood T cell repertoires in COVID-19. This clone was picked up one time. How the authors handled the data: Reference gene primers were amplified, and this amplification served to estimate nucleated cell counts. The table came from immunoSEQ multiplex PCR; TCRdb's copy has only in-frame clones and leaves some out. From that table come the V and J calls and clone size; the DNA was used to work out D and trimming. The profile shows fewer than 250,000 clones, 82% of them singletons. CDR3 size: 13 residues. Germline V lookup: CDR1 LGHNA, CDR2 YNFKEQ. Deletions cut 4 bases from V and 7 bases from J, with 14 bases between.

The sequence was collected from a woman in her sixties with COVID-19, enrolled during active disease. Specimen: peripheral blood. This chain links TRBV4-2 with TRBJ2-7, with D tentatively TRBD2 (5 bases). The chain's CDR3 is CASSPRGSQEQYF. The DNA of the CDR3 is TGTGCCAGCAGCCCCCGAGGGAGTCAAGAGCAGTACTTC.